These 24 T cell receptor beta chains share one sample of origin, sequenced in a study of cytomegalovirus exposure and HLA in healthy donors. TCRdb keeps only in-frame clones here, not all; method: immunoSEQ multiplex PCR. The table lists over 85,000 clones, about 95% of them singletons. Sample: PBMCs. The receptors stem from a woman younger than 35 in good health and CMV-seronegative.

This chain connects TRBV21-1 to TRBJ2-3; the D call of TRBD2 is as the table states it, not checked on the DNA. TRBV21-1 is classified as a pseudogene. The CDR3 totals 16 residues. CDR3 coding DNA: TGTGCCAGCAGCAAAGATCAAGGCCTAGCGCCGGATACGCAGTATTTT. Amino acid sequence: CASSKDQGLAPDTQYF.

The gene calls are TRBV25-1 and TRBJ2-6; weak D call: TRBD1 (6 bases). V was clipped by 3 bases and J by 3 bases, with 15 bases between them. The CDR3 loop spans 17 amino acids. Germline CDR1 MGHDK, CDR2 SYGVNS. In DNA form, the CDR3 reads TGTGCCAGCAGTGATTGGGACACCCGAGTTGGGGCCAACGTCCTGACTTTC. Translated, it gives CASSDWDTRVGANVLTF.

The chain combines TRBV18 with TRBJ1-1, with D possibly TRBD1 on 6 matching bases. The CDR3 has 13 residues. Per the germline V gene, CDR1 is KGHSH and CDR2 is LQKENI. The germline V and J ends were trimmed by 0 bases and 4 bases, with 6 bases remaining between them. Written as DNA, the CDR3 is TGTGCCAGCTCACCACCGGGGGCCACTGAAGCTTTCTTT. Translating it yields CASSPPGATEAFF. Full variable domain (rest looked up from reference TRBV18 and TRBJ1-1): NAGVMQNPRHLVRRRGQEARLRCSPMKGHSHVYWYRQLPEEGLKFMVYLQKENIIDESGMPKERFSAEFPKEGPSILRIQQVVRGDSAAYFCASSPPGATEAFFGQGTRLTVV.

This chain connects TRBV6-1 to TRBJ2-1; TRBD2 matches 15 bases. Germline values: CDR1 MNHNS, CDR2 SASEGT. J gave up 1 base and V 4 bases, and 5 bases lay outside the gene matches. The length of the CDR3 is 18 residues. CDR3 loop: CASSGWTSGRGSYNEQFF. The CDR3 DNA sequence: TGTGCCAGCAGTGGCTGGACTAGCGGGAGGGGTTCCTACAATGAGCAGTTCTTC.

V usage is TRBV28 and J usage is TRBJ1-2; D perhaps matches TRBD1 (6 bases). There are 12 residues in the CDR3. Germline V gene sequence: CDR1 MDHEN, CDR2 SYDVKM. Trimming cost V 7 bases and J 6 bases, with 12 bases left between them. CDR3 region: CASTSQGNGYTF. For the CDR3, the DNA is TGTGCCAGCACCAGTCAGGGGAATGGCTACACCTTC.

The rearrangement joins TRBV27 to TRBJ2-5, with TRBD1 matching over 7 bases. From germline, CDR1 is MNHEY and CDR2 SMNVEV (reference sequence). The CDR3 covers 14 residues. The V segment lost 6 bases and the J segment 5 bases; nucleotides outside the gene matches: 9. CDR3 sequence: CASRRQGMGETQYF. CDR3 DNA: TGTGCCAGCAGAAGACAGGGTATGGGGGAGACCCAGTACTTC.

The chain couples TRBV30 to TRBJ1-1; TRBD1 is a possible D gene (5 bases). This CDR3 spans 12 amino acids. CDR1 is GTSNPN, CDR2 SVGIG, per germline (reference sequence). In nucleotides, the CDR3 is TGTGCAGTTCAGGGTCTGAACACTGAAGCTTTCTTT. It is translated as CAVQGLNTEAFF.

In this sample, this clone turned up once. The CDR3 region has the DNA TGCAGCGTTGCAGGGGACTATGGCTACACCTTC. It translates to CSVAGDYGYTF. V is TRBV29-1 and J is TRBJ1-2; D possibly corresponds to TRBD1 (6 bases). The germline V gene encodes CDR1 SQVTM and CDR2 ANQGSEA. Trimming removed 4 bases from V and 3 bases from J, with 6 bases in between. This CDR3 comprises 11 residues.

The J gene is TRBJ2-3, the V gene TRBV4-1; tentatively, D is TRBD1 (5 bases). V was shortened by 1 base and J by 8 bases, with 16 bases between the two germline ends. Germline CDR1 and CDR2: MGHRA and YSYEKL. The CDR3 totals 15 residues. The CDR3 sequence: CASSQVRTPQGTQYF. DNA of the CDR3: TGCGCCAGCAGCCAAGTTCGGACACCCCAAGGTACGCAGTATTTT.

V gene TRBV14 combines with J gene TRBJ2-7, with D perhaps matching TRBD2 (5 bases). V was pared by 0 bases and J by 4 bases, with 10 bases between. This CDR3 has 14 amino acids. Germline assignment: CDR1 SGHDN and CDR2 FVKESK. In nucleotides, the CDR3 is TGTGCCAGCAGCCAAGATTATGAGGGATACGAGCAGTACTTC. It codes for CASSQDYEGYEQYF.

This clone has a single count. The V and J genes are TRBV7-2 and TRBJ2-5, with TRBD1 as a possible D gene (5 bases). V shed 4 bases and J shed 5 bases, with 11 bases lying between them. The CDR3 totals 13 residues. Germline V gene data show CDR1 as SGHTA and CDR2 as FQGNSA. The CDR3 nucleotides are TGTGCCAGCAGCTCCCAGGGTGGGGAGACCCAGTACTTC. Amino acid sequence: CASSSQGGETQYF. The variable domain in full, completed from reference TRBV7-2 and TRBJ2-5, reads GAGVSQSPSNKVTEKGKDVELRCDPISGHTALYWYRQSLGQGLEFLIYFQGNSAPDKSGLPSDRFSAERTGGSVSTLTIQRTQQEDSAVYLCASSSQGGETQYFGPGTRLLVL.

The chain combines TRBV9 with TRBJ2-5; 7 bases line up with TRBD2. The CDR3 runs to 16 residues. CDR1 and CDR2 from the germline V gene are SGDLS and YYNGEE. Trimming at V came to 4 bases and at J to 5 bases, leaving 14 bases not matched to a gene. CDR3 DNA sequence: TGTGCCAGCAGCCTTTCGGGCGGGAGCGCCGGGGAGACCCAGTACTTC. It translates to CASSLSGGSAGETQYF.

The chain carries TRBV4-1 and TRBJ2-3; D is uncertain. Trimming took off 3 bases at V and 0 bases at J, with 7 bases between the two ends. Germline V lookup: CDR1 MGHRA, CDR2 YSYEKL. This CDR3 spans 14 amino acids. Here the CDR3 reads CASSHLTSTDTQYF. The CDR3 DNA reads TGCGCCAGCAGCCACCTAACGAGCACAGATACGCAGTATTTT.

V is TRBV19 and J is TRBJ2-7, with a tentative D call TRBD2 (5 bases). Germline-derived CDR1 and CDR2 are LNHDA and SQIVND (reference sequence). V lost 5 bases to trimming and J lost 1 base, with 12 bases between them. This CDR3 is 14 amino acids long. The CDR3 is CASSLLGESYEQYF. The CDR3 DNA reads TGTGCCAGTAGTCTCCTCGGGGAGTCCTACGAGCAGTACTTC.

The V call is TRBV5-5, the J call TRBJ2-7, with 9 positions matching TRBD1. CDR1 and CDR2 (germline): SGHKS, YYEKEE (reference sequence). Trimming cost V 3 bases and J 4 bases; bases outside gene matches: 8. CDR3 length: 15 residues. In DNA form, the CDR3 reads TGTGCCAGCAGCTCGATGGACAGGGGTGGTTACGAGCAGTACTTC. Amino acid sequence: CASSSMDRGGYEQYF.

This clone was found a few times. CDR3: CASSLSGTARITFF. CDR3 DNA sequence: TGTGCCAGCAGTTTATCCGGGACAGCCCGTATAACGTTCTTT. V usage is TRBV27 and J usage is TRBJ1-1; 7 bases line up with TRBD1. After removal of 0 bases from V and 14 bases from J, the junction contained 12 bases not matched to a gene. Germline V CDR1 and CDR2: MNHEY, SMNVEV (reference sequence). The CDR3 length is 14 residues.

The chain links TRBV11-2 to TRBJ1-4; 9 bases fit TRBD1. The CDR3 runs 16 residues. The germline CDR1 and CDR2 sequences are SGHAT and FQNNGV. The trim removed 5 bases at V and 8 bases at J, leaving 12 bases unmatched. CDR3 amino acids: CASSPARDRAQEKLFF. Here the CDR3 DNA reads TGTGCCAGCAGCCCGGCCCGGGACAGGGCACAGGAAAAACTGTTTTTT.

The chain links TRBV5-1 to TRBJ2-7, with 9 nucleotides matching TRBD1. The CDR3 spans 18 residues. Germline V gene lookup returns CDR1 SGHRS and CDR2 YFSETQ. With 4 bases clipped from V and 2 bases from J, the junction kept 16 bases outside the gene matches. The CDR3 DNA is TGCGCCAGCAGCGGGCGAGGACAGGGGATTCTCGGGGCCTACGAGCAGTACTTC. The encoded protein is CASSGRGQGILGAYEQYF.

The chain has TRBV9 and TRBJ2-1; no firm D call. This CDR3 has 13 amino acids. The ends were cut back, 0 bases at V and 6 bases at J, with 7 bases in the middle. Germline-derived CDR1 and CDR2 are SGDLS and YYNGEE. The CDR3 reads CASSVVTSNEQFF. CDR3 nucleotides: TGTGCCAGCAGCGTAGTGACTTCCAATGAGCAGTTCTTC.

This chain connects TRBV7-9 to TRBJ1-1, with no clear D. Germline V lookup: CDR1 SEHNR, CDR2 FQNEAQ (reference sequence). Trimming removed 5 bases at V and 6 bases at J, with 7 bases between. CDR3 length: 11 amino acids. Here the CDR3 reads CASSPRSEAFF. CDR3 bases: TGTGCCAGCAGCCCCCGTTCTGAAGCTTTCTTT.

The chain has TRBV6-5 and TRBJ2-5, with D possibly TRBD1 on 6 matching bases. CDR3 length equals 13 residues. Trimming stripped 6 bases from V and 2 bases from J, with 10 bases between. CDR1 and CDR2 from the germline V gene are MNHEY and SVGAGI. The CDR3 loop reads CASSRTEQETQYF. The CDR3 region has the DNA TGTGCCAGCAGCCGGACAGAGCAAGAGACCCAGTACTTC.

The chain combines TRBV6-5 with TRBJ1-2, with D possibly matching TRBD1 (5 bases). Looked up from germline, CDR1 is MNHEY and CDR2 is SVGAGI. This CDR3 comprises 15 residues. Trimming pared 5 bases from V and 4 bases from J, leaving 17 bases between. For the CDR3, the DNA is TGTGCCAGCAGTCGCGGGGAGGGCGGGGGCTATGGCTACACCTTC. It is translated as CASSRGEGGGYGYTF.

The DNA for the CDR3 is TGTGCCAGCAGTATAAACAGGGTCGGTAGATACGAGCAGTACTTC. Translating gives CASSINRVGRYEQYF. This chain connects TRBV27 to TRBJ2-7, with D perhaps TRBD1 (6 bases). V shed 5 bases and J shed 4 bases, with 18 bases lying between them. CDR1 is MNHEY and CDR2 is SMNVEV in the germline V gene (reference sequence). The CDR3 length is 15 residues.

In its sample, this clone was seen a few times. The CDR3 here is CASGRGQGYQETQYF. For the CDR3, the DNA is TGTGCCAGCGGGAGGGGACAGGGCTACCAAGAGACCCAGTACTTC. The chain employs TRBV19 and TRBJ2-5; D possibly corresponds to TRBD1 (9 bases). V was trimmed by 9 bases and J by 0 bases, leaving 17 bases between them. Germline V lookup: CDR1 LNHDA, CDR2 SQIVND (reference sequence). The length of the CDR3 is 15 residues.